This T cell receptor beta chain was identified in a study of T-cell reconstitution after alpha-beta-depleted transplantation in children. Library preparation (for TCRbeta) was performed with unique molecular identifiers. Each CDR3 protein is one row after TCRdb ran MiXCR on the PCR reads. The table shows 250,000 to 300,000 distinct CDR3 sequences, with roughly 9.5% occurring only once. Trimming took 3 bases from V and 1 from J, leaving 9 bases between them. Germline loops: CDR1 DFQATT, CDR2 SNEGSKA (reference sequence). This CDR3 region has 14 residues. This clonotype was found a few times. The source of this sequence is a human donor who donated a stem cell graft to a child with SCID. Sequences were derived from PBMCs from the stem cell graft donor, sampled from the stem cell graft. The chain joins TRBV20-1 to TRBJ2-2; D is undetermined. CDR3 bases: TGCAGTGCTAGCTCCGACCGGAACACCGGGGAGCTGTTTTTT. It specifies CSASSDRNTGELFF.